This note documents a single T cell receptor beta chain sequence. What it binds is unknown. Germline CDR1 is LGHDT and CDR2 is YNNKEL (reference sequence). The CDR3 is 13 amino acids. V dropped 5 bases and J dropped 3 bases, with 10 bases sitting between them. The study recruited healthy Caucasian donors from Russia who were aged about 6 to 100. This specimen comes from a study of blood T cells in healthy people across ages. For the second PCR, which ran for about 7 to 11 cycles, a sample-barcoded 5' primer and a J-beta primer mix were used. TCRdb independently ran MiXCR on the 5' RACE reads; one entry per CDR3 protein. The sample has about 1.1 million distinct CDR3 sequences, roughly two fifths seen once. Study results and limitations: The long-lived group displayed more naive CD4+ cells, plus higher diversity, than the aged donors did.

The chain carries TRBV3-1 and TRBJ1-2, with D unresolved. This receptor was identified in a man aged 18 to 29 in good health. What was sequenced was blood. The CDR3: CASSTGAHYGYTF. The CDR3 DNA sequence: TGTGCCAGCAGCACGGGCGCCCACTATGGCTACACCTTC.